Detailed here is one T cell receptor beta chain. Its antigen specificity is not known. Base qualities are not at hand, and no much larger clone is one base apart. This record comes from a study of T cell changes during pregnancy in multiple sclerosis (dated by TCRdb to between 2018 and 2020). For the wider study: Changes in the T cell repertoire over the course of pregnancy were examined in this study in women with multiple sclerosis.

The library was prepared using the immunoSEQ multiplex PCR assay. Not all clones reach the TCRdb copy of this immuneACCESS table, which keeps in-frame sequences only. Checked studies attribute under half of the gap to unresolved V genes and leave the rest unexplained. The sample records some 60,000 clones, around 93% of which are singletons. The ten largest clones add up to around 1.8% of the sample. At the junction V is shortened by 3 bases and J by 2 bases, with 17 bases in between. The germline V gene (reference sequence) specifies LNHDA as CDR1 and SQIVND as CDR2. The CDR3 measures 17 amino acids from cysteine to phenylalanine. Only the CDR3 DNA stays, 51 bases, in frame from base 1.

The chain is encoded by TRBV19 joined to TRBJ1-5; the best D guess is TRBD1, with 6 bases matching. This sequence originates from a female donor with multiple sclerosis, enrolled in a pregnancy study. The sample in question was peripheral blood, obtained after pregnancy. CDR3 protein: CASSIGTPNQGNQPQHF. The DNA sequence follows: TGTGCCAGTAGTATCGGGACACCCAACCAGGGCAATCAGCCCCAGCATTTT.